This T cell receptor beta chain was sequenced for a study of T cell repertoires in aging, cancer and after chemotherapy. General study results and limits: Lymphoid organ infiltration in hematological cancer patients may impair thymic emigration or peripheral T cell expansion. In cancer patients, declining TCR diversity with age involved lost richness and lost evenness.

TCR beta rearrangements were amplified from peripheral blood genomic DNA. By share of the sample, this clonotype is medium-sized (0.01 to 0.1%). Antigen: not known. TRB rearrangements spanning V, D and J were amplified using mixed TRB-A/B primers. TCRdb ran MiXCR on the multiplex PCR reads and lists one entry per CDR3 protein. The sample holds about 420 distinct CDR3 sequences, approximately 37% seen once. This CDR3 comprises 13 residues. Germline CDR1 DFQATT, CDR2 SNEGSKA (reference sequence). The V and J ends lost 8 bases and 0 bases respectively, with 12 bases between them. The chain joins TRBV20-1 to TRBJ2-3; tentatively, D is TRBD1 (5 bases). The sample was blood. The clonotype originates from a human donor with a blood cancer. In DNA, the CDR3 is TGCAGTCCAATACAGGCTAGCACAGATACGCAGTATTTT. As protein: CSPIQASTDTQYF.